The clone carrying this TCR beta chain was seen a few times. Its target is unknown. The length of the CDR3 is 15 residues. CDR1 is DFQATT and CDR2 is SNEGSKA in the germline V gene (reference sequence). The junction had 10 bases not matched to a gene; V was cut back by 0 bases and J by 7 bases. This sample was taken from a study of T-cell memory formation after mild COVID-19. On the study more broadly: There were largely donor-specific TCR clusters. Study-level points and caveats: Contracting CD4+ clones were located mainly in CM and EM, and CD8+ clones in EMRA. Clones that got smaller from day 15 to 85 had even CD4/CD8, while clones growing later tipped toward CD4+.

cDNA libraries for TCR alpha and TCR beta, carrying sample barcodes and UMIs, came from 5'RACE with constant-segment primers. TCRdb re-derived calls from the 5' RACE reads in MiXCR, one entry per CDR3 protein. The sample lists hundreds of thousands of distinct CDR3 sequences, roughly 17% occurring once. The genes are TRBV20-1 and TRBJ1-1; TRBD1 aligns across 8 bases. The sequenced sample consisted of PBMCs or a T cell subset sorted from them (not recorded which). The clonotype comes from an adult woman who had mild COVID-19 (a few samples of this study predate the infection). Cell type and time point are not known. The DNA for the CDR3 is TGCAGTGCTAGAGACCCTGGGACAGGTCAGAGTGAAGCTTTCTTT. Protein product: CSARDPGTGQSEAFF.